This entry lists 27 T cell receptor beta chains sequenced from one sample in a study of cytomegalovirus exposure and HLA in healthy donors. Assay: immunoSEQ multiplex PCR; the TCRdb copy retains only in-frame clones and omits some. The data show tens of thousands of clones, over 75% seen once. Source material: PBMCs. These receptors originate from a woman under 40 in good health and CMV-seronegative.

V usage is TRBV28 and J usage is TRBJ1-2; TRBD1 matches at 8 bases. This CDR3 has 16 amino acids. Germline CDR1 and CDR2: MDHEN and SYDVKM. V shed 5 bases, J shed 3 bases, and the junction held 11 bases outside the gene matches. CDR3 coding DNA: TGTGCCAGCAGTAACCCCTCCAGGGGGCTCGACTATGGCTACACCTTC. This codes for CASSNPSRGLDYGYTF.

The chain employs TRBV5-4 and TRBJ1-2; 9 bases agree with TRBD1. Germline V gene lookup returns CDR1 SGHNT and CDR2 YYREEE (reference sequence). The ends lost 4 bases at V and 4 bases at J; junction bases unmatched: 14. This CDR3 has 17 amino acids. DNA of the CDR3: TGTGCCAGCAGCCCGGGGGGGACAGGGCGGTCAGGCTATGGCTACACCTTC. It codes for CASSPGGTGRSGYGYTF. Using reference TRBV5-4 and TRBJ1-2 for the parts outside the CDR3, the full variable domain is ETGVTQSPTHLIKTRGQQVTLRCSSQSGHNTVSWYQQALGQGPQFIFQYYREEENGRGNFPPRFSGLQFPNYSSELNVNALELDDSALYLCASSPGGTGRSGYGYTFGSGTRLTVV.

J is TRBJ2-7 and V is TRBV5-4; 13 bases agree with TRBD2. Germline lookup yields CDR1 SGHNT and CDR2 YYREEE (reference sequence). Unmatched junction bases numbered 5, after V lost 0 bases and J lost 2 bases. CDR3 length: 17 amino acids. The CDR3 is CASSLGTSGRTAYEQYF. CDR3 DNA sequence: TGTGCCAGCAGCTTGGGGACTAGCGGGAGAACGGCCTACGAGCAGTACTTC. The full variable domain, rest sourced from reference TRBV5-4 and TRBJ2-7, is ETGVTQSPTHLIKTRGQQVTLRCSSQSGHNTVSWYQQALGQGPQFIFQYYREEENGRGNFPPRFSGLQFPNYSSELNVNALELDDSALYLCASSLGTSGRTAYEQYFGPGTRLTVT.

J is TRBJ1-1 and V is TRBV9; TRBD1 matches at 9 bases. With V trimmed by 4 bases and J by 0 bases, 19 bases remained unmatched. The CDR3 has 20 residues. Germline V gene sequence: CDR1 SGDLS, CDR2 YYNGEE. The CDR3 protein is CASSSSRGTGTGMLNTEAFF. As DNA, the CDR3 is TGTGCCAGCAGCTCAAGTAGGGGGACCGGGACAGGGATGTTGAACACTGAAGCTTTCTTT. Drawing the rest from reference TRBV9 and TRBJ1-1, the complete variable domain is DSGVTQTPKHLITATGQRVTLRCSPRSGDLSVYWYQQSLDQGLQFLIQYYNGEERAKGNILERFSAQQFPDLHSELNLSSLELGDSALYFCASSSSRGTGTGMLNTEAFFGQGTRLTVV.

The CDR3 spells CASIKYSGSRTDTQYF. The CDR3 DNA is TGTGCCAGCATCAAATACTCCGGGAGTCGGACAGATACGCAGTATTTT. The chain recombines TRBV6-6 with TRBJ2-3, with D possibly TRBD2 on 6 matching bases. Germline assignment: CDR1 MNHNY and CDR2 SVGAGI (reference sequence). The CDR3 has 16 residues. V was pared by 7 bases and J by 3 bases, with 20 bases between.

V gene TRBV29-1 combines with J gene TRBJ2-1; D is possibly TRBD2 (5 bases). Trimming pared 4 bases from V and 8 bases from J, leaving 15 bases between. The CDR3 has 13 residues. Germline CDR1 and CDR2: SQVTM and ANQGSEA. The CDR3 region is CSVVEGGKDEQFF. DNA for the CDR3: TGCAGCGTTGTCGAGGGTGGGAAGGATGAGCAGTTCTTC.

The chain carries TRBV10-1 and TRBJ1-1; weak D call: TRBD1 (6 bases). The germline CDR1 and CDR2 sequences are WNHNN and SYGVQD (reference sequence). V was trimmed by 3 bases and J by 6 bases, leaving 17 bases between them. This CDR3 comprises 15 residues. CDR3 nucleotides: TGCGCCAGCAGTGACCCCCAGGGGCGCATCTCTGAAGCTTTCTTT. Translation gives CASSDPQGRISEAFF.

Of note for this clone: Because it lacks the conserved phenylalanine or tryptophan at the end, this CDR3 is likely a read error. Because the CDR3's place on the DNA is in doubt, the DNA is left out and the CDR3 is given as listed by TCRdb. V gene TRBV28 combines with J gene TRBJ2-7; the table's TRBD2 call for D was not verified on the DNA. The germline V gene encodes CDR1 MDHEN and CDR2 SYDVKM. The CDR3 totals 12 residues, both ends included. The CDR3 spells CASSLGRQGRFL.

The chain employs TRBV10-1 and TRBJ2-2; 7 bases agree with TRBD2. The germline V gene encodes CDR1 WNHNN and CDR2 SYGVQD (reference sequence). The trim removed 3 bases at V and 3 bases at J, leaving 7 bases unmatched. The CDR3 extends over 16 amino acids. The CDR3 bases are TGCGCCAGCAGTGACGGCGGGAGCGGGCACACCGGGGAGCTGTTTTTT. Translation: CASSDGGSGHTGELFF.

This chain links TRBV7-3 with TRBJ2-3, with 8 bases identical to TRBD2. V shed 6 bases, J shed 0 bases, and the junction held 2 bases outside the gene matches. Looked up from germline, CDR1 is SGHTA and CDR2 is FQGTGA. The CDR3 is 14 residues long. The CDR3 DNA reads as TGTGCCAGCAGTTCTAGCGGGAGCACAGATACGCAGTATTTT. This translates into CASSSSGSTDTQYF.

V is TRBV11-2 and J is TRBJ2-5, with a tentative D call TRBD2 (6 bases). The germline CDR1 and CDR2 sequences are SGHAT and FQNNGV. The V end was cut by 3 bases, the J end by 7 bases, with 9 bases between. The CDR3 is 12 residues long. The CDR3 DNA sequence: TGTGCCAGCAGCTTTGACGGGGGGACCCAGTACTTC. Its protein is CASSFDGGTQYF.

The CDR3 nucleotides are TGTGCCAGCAGCCAAGTATCGGCACAGGCCGCCAACCCCGAGCAGTACTTC. It yields the protein CASSQVSAQAANPEQYF. This chain connects TRBV4-2 to TRBJ2-7; D might be TRBD1 (5 bases). Germline V gene data show CDR1 as LGHNA and CDR2 as YNFKEQ. Trimming stripped 1 base from V and 6 bases from J, with 22 bases between. The CDR3 covers 17 residues.

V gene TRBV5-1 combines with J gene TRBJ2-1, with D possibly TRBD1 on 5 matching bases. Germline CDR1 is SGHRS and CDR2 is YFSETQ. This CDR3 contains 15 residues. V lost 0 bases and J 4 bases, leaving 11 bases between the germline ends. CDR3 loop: CASSLAGSAYNEQFF. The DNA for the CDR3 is TGCGCCAGCAGCTTGGCAGGGTCCGCTTACAATGAGCAGTTCTTC.

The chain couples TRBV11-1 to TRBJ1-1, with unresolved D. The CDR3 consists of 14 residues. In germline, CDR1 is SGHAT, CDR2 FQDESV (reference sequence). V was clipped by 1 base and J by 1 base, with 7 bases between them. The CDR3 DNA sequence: TGTGCCAGCAGCTTAGTAGAGGGGAACACTGAAGCTTTCTTT. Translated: CASSLVEGNTEAFF.

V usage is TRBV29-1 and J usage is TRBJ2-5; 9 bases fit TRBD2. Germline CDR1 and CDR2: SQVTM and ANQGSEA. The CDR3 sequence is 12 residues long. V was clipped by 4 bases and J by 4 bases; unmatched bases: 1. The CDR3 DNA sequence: TGCAGCGTTGTTAGCGGGAGAGAGACCCAGTACTTC. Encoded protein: CSVVSGRETQYF.

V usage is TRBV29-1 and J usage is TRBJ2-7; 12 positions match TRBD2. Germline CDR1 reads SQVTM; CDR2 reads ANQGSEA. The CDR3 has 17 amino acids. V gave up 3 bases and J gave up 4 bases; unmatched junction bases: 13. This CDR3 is CSVEGPSGRAESYEQYF. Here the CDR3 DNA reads TGCAGCGTTGAGGGCCCTAGCGGGAGGGCCGAGTCGTACGAGCAGTACTTC.

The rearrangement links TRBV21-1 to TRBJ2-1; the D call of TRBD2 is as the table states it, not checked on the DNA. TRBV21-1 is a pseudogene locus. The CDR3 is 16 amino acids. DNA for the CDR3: TGTGCCAGCAGCAATGTGGGACTAGCGGGACGCGAGGAGCAGTTCTTC. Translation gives CASSNVGLAGREEQFF.

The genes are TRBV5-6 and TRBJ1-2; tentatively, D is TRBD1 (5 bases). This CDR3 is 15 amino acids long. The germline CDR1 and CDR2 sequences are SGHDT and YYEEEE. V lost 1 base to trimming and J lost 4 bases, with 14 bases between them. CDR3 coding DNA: TGTGCCAGCAGCTTGAACACAGGCGTCAGCTATGGCTACACCTTC. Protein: CASSLNTGVSYGYTF. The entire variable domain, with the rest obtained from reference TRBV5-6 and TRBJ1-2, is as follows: DAGVTQSPTHLIKTRGQQVTLRCSPKSGHDTVSWYQQALGQGPQFIFQYYEEEERQRGNFPDRFSGHQFPNYSSELNVNALLLGDSALYLCASSLNTGVSYGYTFGSGTRLTVV.

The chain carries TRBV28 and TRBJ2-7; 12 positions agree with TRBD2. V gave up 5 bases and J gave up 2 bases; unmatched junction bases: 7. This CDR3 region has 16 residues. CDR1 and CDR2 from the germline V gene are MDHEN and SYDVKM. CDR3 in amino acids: CASSPSGGVRAYEQYF. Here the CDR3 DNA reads TGTGCCAGCAGTCCTAGCGGGGGGGTCAGGGCCTACGAGCAGTACTTC.

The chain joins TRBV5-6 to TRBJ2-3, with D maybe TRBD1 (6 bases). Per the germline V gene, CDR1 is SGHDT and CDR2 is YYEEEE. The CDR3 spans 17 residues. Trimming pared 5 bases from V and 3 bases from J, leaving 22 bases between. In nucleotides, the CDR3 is TGTGCCAGCAGGATCAAGGCAGGGGTTAGTGGGACAGATACGCAGTATTTT. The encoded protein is CASRIKAGVSGTDTQYF.

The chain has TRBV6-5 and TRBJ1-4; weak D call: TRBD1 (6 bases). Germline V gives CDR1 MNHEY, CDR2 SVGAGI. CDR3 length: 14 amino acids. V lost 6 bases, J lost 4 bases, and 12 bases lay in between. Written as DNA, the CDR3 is TGTGCCAGCAGAAACGGACAGTTTAATGAAAAACTGTTTTTT. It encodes CASRNGQFNEKLFF.

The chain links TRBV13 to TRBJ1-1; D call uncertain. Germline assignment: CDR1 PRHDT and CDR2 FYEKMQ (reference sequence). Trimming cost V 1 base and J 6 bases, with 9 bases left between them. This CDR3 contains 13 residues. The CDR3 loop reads CASSLDAGPEAFF. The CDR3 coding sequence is TGTGCCAGCAGCTTAGACGCGGGCCCTGAAGCTTTCTTT.

CDR3 region: CASSGTGSGELFF. CDR3 sequence (DNA): TGTGCCAGTAGTGGCACGGGGTCCGGGGAGCTGTTTTTT. The rearrangement joins TRBV19 to TRBJ2-2, with TRBD2 as a possible D gene (5 bases). The V gene lost 5 bases and the J gene lost 6 bases, with 10 bases spanning the gap. The CDR3 runs 13 residues. CDR1 is LNHDA and CDR2 is SQIVND in the germline V gene (reference sequence).

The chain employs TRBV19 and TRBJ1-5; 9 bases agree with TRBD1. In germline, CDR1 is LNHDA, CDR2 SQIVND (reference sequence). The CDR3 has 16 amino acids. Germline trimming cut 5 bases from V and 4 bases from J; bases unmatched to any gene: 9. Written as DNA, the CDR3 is TGTGCCAGTAGTCCCTCTCGGACAGGGGTTAATCAGCCCCAGCATTTT. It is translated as CASSPSRTGVNQPQHF.

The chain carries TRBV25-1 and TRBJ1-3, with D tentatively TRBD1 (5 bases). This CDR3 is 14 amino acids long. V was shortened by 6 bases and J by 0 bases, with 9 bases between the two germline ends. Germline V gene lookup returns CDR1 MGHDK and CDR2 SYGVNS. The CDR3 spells CASSDSHSGNTIYF. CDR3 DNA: TGTGCCAGCAGCGACAGCCACTCTGGAAACACCATATATTTT.

The CDR3 spells CASQGDTDTQYF. CDR3 coding DNA: TGCGCCAGCCAGGGGGACACAGATACGCAGTATTTT. The chain couples TRBV5-1 to TRBJ2-3, with 7 nucleotides matching TRBD1. The CDR3 runs 12 residues. The V gene's germline CDR1 is SGHRS and CDR2 YFSETQ. The J segment lost 2 bases and the V segment lost 7 bases, leaving 1 base of the junction unmatched.

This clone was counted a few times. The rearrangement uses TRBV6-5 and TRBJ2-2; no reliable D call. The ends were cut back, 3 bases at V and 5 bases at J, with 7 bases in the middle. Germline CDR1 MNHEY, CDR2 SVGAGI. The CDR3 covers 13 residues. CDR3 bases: TGTGCCAGCAGTTATCCCCCTACCGGGGAGCTGTTTTTT. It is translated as CASSYPPTGELFF.